This T cell receptor (beta chain) appears in the sequencing data of a study of control samples from healthy donors and cancer patients. Losses at the gene ends were 4 bases for V and 6 bases for J; bases not matched to a gene: 10. Germline assignment: CDR1 SGHDT and CDR2 YYEEEE. This CDR3 is 15 amino acids long. The assay was immunoSEQ multiplex PCR, and TCRdb's table has in-frame clones only and misses some. The repertoire holds 110,000 or so clones, with less than 95% as singletons. The sample taken for sequencing was blood. The TCR comes from a human donor in good health. The donor label of this sample is uncertain. The J gene is TRBJ2-3, the V gene TRBV5-6; 8 positions match TRBD1. Here the CDR3 DNA reads TGTGCCAGCAGCCCCGGACAGGGCGGTGGGGATACGCAGTATTTT. Protein product: CASSPGQGGGDTQYF.